The 12 T cell receptor beta chains given below trace back to one sample, sequenced in a study of T-cell memory formation after mild COVID-19. TCRdb redid the calling of the 5' RACE reads with MiXCR, one entry per CDR3 protein. The profile shows roughly 510,000 distinct CDR3 sequences, around 15% of them singletons. The sequenced material came from PBMCs or a T cell subset sorted from them (not recorded which). These receptors came from an adult woman who had mild COVID-19 (a few samples of this study predate the infection). Cell type and time point are not known.

This clonotype was seen many times. The chain combines TRBV4-1 with TRBJ2-7; D tentatively fits TRBD1 or TRBD2 (5 bases each). The CDR3 length is 15 residues. V lost 0 bases and J 1 base, leaving 10 bases between the germline ends. Per germline, CDR1 MGHRA and CDR2 YSYEKL. Here the CDR3 DNA reads TGCGCCAGCAGCCAAGAGGGGACGGGTTCCTACGAGCAGTACTTC. This translates into CASSQEGTGSYEQYF.

This clonotype was seen only a few times. The chain recombines TRBV18 with TRBJ1-2; no definite D call. V was pared by 2 bases and J by 4 bases, with 11 bases between. The CDR3 extends over 14 amino acids. Germline CDR1 reads KGHSH; CDR2 reads LQKENI. The CDR3 sequence: CASSPGRIFYGYTF. The CDR3 DNA reads as TGTGCCAGCTCACCAGGAAGGATATTCTATGGCTACACCTTC.

This clonotype was seen a handful of times. The V gene is TRBV7-9, the J gene TRBJ1-1, with D unresolved. The CDR3 extends over 12 amino acids. The V end lost 4 bases, the J end lost 0 bases, and 3 bases lay between the germline ends. Germline V CDR1 and CDR2: SEHNR, FQNEAQ (reference sequence). This CDR3 is CASSWVNTEAFF. The CDR3 bases are TGTGCCAGCAGCTGGGTGAACACTGAAGCTTTCTTT. Based on the CDR3 plus reference TRBV7-9 and TRBJ1-1, the full variable domain is DTGVSQNPRHKITKRGQNVTFRCDPISEHNRLYWYRQTLGQGPEFLTYFQNEAQLEKSRLLSDRFSAERPKGSFSTLEIQRTEQGDSAMYLCASSWVNTEAFFGQGTRLTVV.

This clonotype showed up just a few times. This chain joins TRBV9 and TRBJ2-2; TRBD2 might be the D (6 bases). This CDR3 region has 16 residues. CDR1 is SGDLS and CDR2 is YYNGEE in the germline V gene. V was pared by 3 bases and J by 6 bases, with 18 bases between. DNA for the CDR3: TGTGCCAGCAGCGAGTCCACGGGACTTTATCCCGGGGAGCTGTTTTTT. Translation: CASSESTGLYPGELFF. Full variable domain (remainder filled in from reference TRBV9 and TRBJ2-2): DSGVTQTPKHLITATGQRVTLRCSPRSGDLSVYWYQQSLDQGLQFLIQYYNGEERAKGNILERFSAQQFPDLHSELNLSSLELGDSALYFCASSESTGLYPGELFFGEGSRLTVL.

This clonotype came up a few times. J is TRBJ2-7 and V is TRBV7-2; tentative D call: TRBD2 (5 bases). Germline CDR1 reads SGHTA; CDR2 reads FQGNSA. The CDR3 length is 14 residues. The ends were cut back, 2 bases at V and 2 bases at J, with 10 bases in the middle. CDR3 coding DNA: TGTGCCAGCAGCTTATACACGGGAACCTACGAGCAGTACTTC. Residues: CASSLYTGTYEQYF.

The J gene is TRBJ2-3, the V gene TRBV6-1; unclear D gene. The V and J ends lost 2 bases and 2 bases respectively, with 8 bases between them. This CDR3 is built from 14 residues. Germline V lookup: CDR1 MNHNS, CDR2 SASEGT. The CDR3 is CASSEMPDTDTQYF. The CDR3 DNA is TGTGCCAGCAGTGAAATGCCTGACACAGATACGCAGTATTTT.

This clonotype has a count of ten or more. The chain links TRBV12-3 or TRBV12-4 to TRBJ1-1; no clear D. The V end lost 3 bases, the J end lost 1 base, and 6 bases lay between the germline ends. The CDR3 length is 13 residues. The CDR3 DNA follows: TGTGCCAGCAGTTTTACACAGAACACTGAAGCTTTCTTT. Residues: CASSFTQNTEAFF.

The V call is TRBV7-7, the J call TRBJ2-1; D not certain. The CDR3 is made up of 13 amino acids. Germline V gene sequence: CDR1 SSHAT, CDR2 FNYEAQ (reference sequence). The germline V and J ends were trimmed by 2 bases and 8 bases, with 10 bases remaining between them. CDR3 region: CASSLKQRDEQFF. The CDR3, as DNA: TGTGCCAGCAGCTTAAAACAACGCGATGAGCAGTTCTTC.

V is TRBV29-1 and J is TRBJ1-1; 7 bases align to TRBD1. V shed 7 bases and J 4 bases; nucleotides not matched to a gene: 9. Germline lookup yields CDR1 SQVTM and CDR2 ANQGSEA. The CDR3 covers 13 residues. The CDR3 DNA sequence: TGCAGCGCGCAACAGGGGTATGGCACTGAAGCTTTCTTT. Translation: CSAQQGYGTEAFF. Full variable domain (missing parts from reference TRBV29-1 and TRBJ1-1): SAVISQKPSRDICQRGTSLTIQCQVDSQVTMMFWYRQQPGQSLTLIATANQGSEATYESGFVIDKFPISRPNLTFSTLTVSNMSPEDSSIYLCSAQQGYGTEAFFGQGTRLTVV.

This clonotype has a handful of counts. The V and J genes are TRBV7-9 and TRBJ1-1; maybe TRBD1 (6 bases). Between the trimmed V and J ends, which lost 5 bases and 2 bases, there was a span of 12 bases. The CDR3 runs 14 residues. Per germline, CDR1 SEHNR and CDR2 FQNEAQ (reference sequence). The CDR3, as DNA: TGTGCCAGCAGCCAGGGACACACTAACACTGAAGCTTTCTTT. This translates into CASSQGHTNTEAFF.

A few counts support this clonotype. This chain's CDR3 is CASSEGGGVPISPLHF. The CDR3, as DNA: TGTGCCAGCAGCGAAGGAGGGGGCGTCCCGATTTCACCCCTCCACTTT. The chain carries TRBV9 and TRBJ1-6; 7 bases map to TRBD1. CDR1 is SGDLS, CDR2 YYNGEE, per germline. Trimming removed 3 bases from V and 9 bases from J; junction bases left unmatched: 12. The length of the CDR3 is 16 residues.

This chain's CDR3 is CASSFLPRVEQFF. The CDR3 DNA is TGTGCCAGCAGCTTTCTACCCCGCGTTGAGCAGTTCTTC. The rearrangement uses TRBV5-5 and TRBJ2-1; no definite D call. The V and J ends lost 2 bases and 9 bases respectively, with 12 bases between them. Germline V gene sequence: CDR1 SGHKS, CDR2 YYEKEE (reference sequence). This CDR3 is built from 13 residues.